Presented here are 21 T cell receptor beta chains from one specimen sequenced in a study of blood T cell repertoires in COVID-19. TCRdb keeps only in-frame clones here, not all; method: immunoSEQ multiplex PCR. The data contain 70,000 to 95,000 clones, roughly 89% of them singletons. The sequenced sample was peripheral blood. The receptor source for this set is a man between 65 and 80 years old with active or convalescent COVID-19.

This sequence joins TRBV10-3 and TRBJ1-2; TRBD1 matches 7 bases. CDR3 length equals 14 residues. Per the germline V gene, CDR1 is ENHRY and CDR2 is SYGVKD. The J segment lost 5 bases and the V segment lost 5 bases, leaving 8 bases of the junction unmatched. The CDR3 coding sequence is TGTGCCATCAGTACCGGGACAGATGCATATGGCTACACCTTC. Its translation: CAISTGTDAYGYTF.

V gene TRBV11-2 combines with J gene TRBJ2-2, with 14 positions matching TRBD2. Germline V gene lookup returns CDR1 SGHAT and CDR2 FQNNGV. The CDR3 spans 18 residues. Trimming at V came to 3 bases and at J to 1 base, leaving 4 bases not matched to a gene. The CDR3: CASSFYGTSGRNTGELFF. The DNA for the CDR3 is TGTGCCAGCAGCTTTTACGGGACTAGCGGGAGGAACACCGGGGAGCTGTTTTTT. Using reference TRBV11-2 and TRBJ2-2 for the parts outside the CDR3, the full variable domain is EAGVAQSPRYKIIEKRQSVAFWCNPISGHATLYWYQQILGQGPKLLIQFQNNGVVDDSQLPKDRFSAERLKGVDSTLKIQPAKLEDSAVYLCASSFYGTSGRNTGELFFGEGSRLTVL.

This chain uses TRBV5-1 with TRBJ2-1; TRBD2 agrees at 13 bases. The germline CDR1 and CDR2 sequences are SGHRS and YFSETQ. The CDR3 runs 16 residues. V shed 0 bases, J shed 5 bases, and the junction held 2 bases outside the gene matches. CDR3 protein: CASSLGLAGGHNEQFF. CDR3 DNA sequence: TGCGCCAGCAGCTTGGGACTAGCGGGAGGCCACAATGAGCAGTTCTTC.

The CDR3 spells CASRGGAGANYGYTF. The CDR3 DNA is TGTGCCAGCAGGGGGGGAGCCGGGGCAAACTATGGCTACACCTTC. The chain is built from TRBV28 and TRBJ1-2, with D possibly matching TRBD1 (5 bases). The V gene's germline CDR1 is MDHEN and CDR2 SYDVKM. This CDR3 region has 15 residues. Trimming removed 6 bases at V and 2 bases at J, with 16 bases between.

Of note for this clone: The junction departs from the called germline gene at one end, perhaps through a read error. The chain couples TRBV7-7 to TRBJ2-1, with 9 bases matching TRBD1. This CDR3 region has 16 residues. Germline values: CDR1 SSHAT, CDR2 FNYEAQ (reference sequence). CDR3 nucleotides: TGTGCTAGCAGCTTAGGGTTGACAGGGGGGGACAATGAGCAGTTCTTC. This translates into CASSLGLTGGDNEQFF.

The chain carries TRBV6-5 and TRBJ2-3; 7 bases agree with TRBD2. Germline V CDR1 and CDR2: MNHEY, SVGAGI. V was clipped by 7 bases and J by 4 bases; unmatched bases: 11. The length of the CDR3 is 15 residues. The CDR3 sequence: CASTPSAGAPDTQYF. In DNA, the CDR3 is TGTGCCAGCACCCCCTCGGCGGGAGCTCCAGATACGCAGTATTTT.

This chain uses TRBV5-4 with TRBJ2-2; 9 nucleotides agree with TRBD2. The V segment lost 10 bases and the J segment 4 bases; nucleotides outside the gene matches: 17. The germline V gene has CDR1 SGHNT and CDR2 YYREEE (reference sequence). The CDR3 contains 17 residues. DNA for the CDR3: TGTGCCGCCAAATCTCGGGAAGCGGGAGGTGGCACCGGGGAGCTGTTTTTT. It encodes CAAKSREAGGGTGELFF.

The chain carries TRBV28 and TRBJ1-4; TRBD1 might be the D (6 bases). Germline V gene lookup returns CDR1 MDHEN and CDR2 SYDVKM. V shed 2 bases and J shed 5 bases, with 15 bases lying between them. CDR3 length: 16 amino acids. The CDR3 reads CASSLIEGQQNEKLFF. For the CDR3, the DNA is TGTGCCAGCAGTTTAATCGAAGGACAGCAGAATGAAAAACTGTTTTTT.

The rearrangement joins TRBV29-1 to TRBJ2-1; D is perhaps TRBD2 (6 bases). With 7 bases removed from V and 14 bases from J, the gap between germline ends came to 24 bases. Germline V gives CDR1 SQVTM, CDR2 ANQGSEA. CDR3 length equals 13 residues. CDR3 in DNA: TGCAGCGCCCTTAAAGGTGCGGGATTATCGGAGTTCTTC. This codes for CSALKGAGLSEFF.

The chain links TRBV27 to TRBJ1-1; TRBD1 matches 7 bases. The CDR3 contains 14 residues. Germline V CDR1 and CDR2: MNHEY, SMNVEV (reference sequence). V lost 7 bases to trimming and J lost 1 base; unmatched junction nucleotides: 6. CDR3 sequence reads: CASNRQGPNTEAFF. The CDR3 bases are TGTGCCAGCAACCGACAGGGCCCGAACACTGAAGCTTTCTTT.

The chain links TRBV30 to TRBJ1-6, with a tentative D call TRBD1 (5 bases). V gave up 6 bases and J gave up 10 bases, with 16 bases separating them. The length of the CDR3 is 13 residues. CDR1 and CDR2 (germline): GTSNPN, SVGIG (reference sequence). The CDR3 DNA reads TGTGCCTGTAAGGGGCTCGGGGGATCACCCCTCCACTTT. This sequence encodes CACKGLGGSPLHF. The entire variable domain, with the rest obtained from reference TRBV30 and TRBJ1-6, is as follows: SQTIHQWPATLVQPVGSPLSLECTVEGTSNPNLYWYRQAAGRGLQLLFYSVGIGQISSEVPQNLSASRPQDRQFILSSKKLLLSDSGFYLCACKGLGGSPLHFGNGTRLTVT.

V is TRBV10-1 and J is TRBJ2-1; TRBD1 might be the D (6 bases). Germline V gives CDR1 WNHNN, CDR2 SYGVQD (reference sequence). The V and J ends lost 4 bases and 4 bases respectively, with 17 bases between them. This CDR3 spans 16 amino acids. Here the CDR3 reads CASSGKDRGRYNEQFF. The CDR3 coding sequence is TGCGCCAGCAGTGGAAAGGACAGAGGGCGTTACAATGAGCAGTTCTTC.

This chain uses TRBV4-2 with TRBJ1-5; 9 bases are shared with TRBD1. CDR3 size: 21 residues. Per the germline V gene, CDR1 is LGHNA and CDR2 is YNFKEQ. Trimming cost V 1 base and J 3 bases; bases outside gene matches: 19. CDR3 nucleotide sequence: TGTGCCAGCAGCCAAGGCTTGGTGGGACAGGGCAATATACCTTACAATCAGCCCCAGCATTTT. Amino acid sequence: CASSQGLVGQGNIPYNQPQHF.

This clone was detected once. V and J are TRBV19 and TRBJ2-5; a weak D match, TRBD1 (5 bases). Germline V gives CDR1 LNHDA, CDR2 SQIVND (reference sequence). The V end was cut by 2 bases, the J end by 6 bases, with 10 bases between. This CDR3 region has 13 residues. DNA for the CDR3: TGTGCCAGTAGTATACAGGGCACGCAGACCCAGTACTTC. Translated, it gives CASSIQGTQTQYF.

This sequence joins TRBV2 and TRBJ2-4; D not resolved. CDR1 and CDR2 from the germline V gene are SNHLY and FYNNEI. The CDR3 consists of 12 residues. Trimming left V 9 bases short and J 1 base short, with 7 bases between. The CDR3 protein is CASTSAKNIQYF. CDR3 DNA sequence: TGTGCCAGTACATCGGCCAAAAACATTCAGTACTTC. Together with reference TRBV2 and TRBJ2-4, the CDR3 gives the full variable domain: EPEVTQTPSHQVTQMGQEVILRCVPISNHLYFYWYRQILGQKVEFLVSFYNNEISEKSEIFDDQFSVERPDGSNFTLKIRSTKLEDSAMYFCASTSAKNIQYFGAGTRLSVL.

This clone was picked up one time. The chain is built from TRBV6-5 and TRBJ1-2; 7 nucleotides align to TRBD1. CDR1 and CDR2 from the germline V gene are MNHEY and SVGAGI. This CDR3 has 15 residues. Unmatched junction bases numbered 11, after V lost 6 bases and J lost 4 bases. For the CDR3, the DNA is TGTGCCAGCAGGTCCTGGGACAGCAGATTCTATGGCTACACCTTC. Translating it yields CASRSWDSRFYGYTF.

CDR3 in amino acids: CASSGLDRGEGDHPLDEQFF. CDR3 DNA sequence: TGTGCCAGCAGTGGGCTGGACAGGGGAGAAGGGGACCATCCTCTCGATGAGCAGTTCTTC. The rearrangement uses TRBV28 and TRBJ2-1; TRBD1 matches at 9 bases. The CDR3 is made up of 20 amino acids. The V gene end was trimmed by 5 bases and the J gene end by 8 bases; junction bases not matched to a gene: 25. CDR1 MDHEN and CDR2 SYDVKM come from the germline V gene.

DNA of the CDR3: TGTGCCAGCAGCTTGTGGCAGGGGAGTTCTCCTGAAGCTTTCTTT. It codes for CASSLWQGSSPEAFF. V is TRBV5-4 and J is TRBJ1-1; tentative D call: TRBD1 (6 bases). V shed 1 base and J shed 6 bases, with 16 bases lying between them. The CDR3 runs to 15 residues. Germline V lookup: CDR1 SGHNT, CDR2 YYREEE (reference sequence).

This rearrangement joins TRBV15 to TRBJ2-7; no definite D call. Trimming took off 2 bases at V and 3 bases at J, with 11 bases between the two ends. Germline V gene data show CDR1 as LNHNV and CDR2 as YYDKDF (reference sequence). The CDR3 loop spans 14 amino acids. The CDR3 reads CATSRPGQNYEQYF. CDR3 DNA sequence: TGTGCCACCAGCAGACCAGGCCAGAACTACGAGCAGTACTTC.

This chain joins TRBV6-5 and TRBJ2-7, with 11 bases identical to TRBD1. This CDR3 spans 13 amino acids. With 8 bases clipped from V and 7 bases from J, the junction kept 7 bases outside the gene matches. The germline V gene encodes CDR1 MNHEY and CDR2 SVGAGI. The CDR3 nucleotides are TGTGCCAGCGGGAGGACAGGGGGCTTTGAGCAGTACTTC. Translated, it gives CASGRTGGFEQYF.

The chain uses TRBV4-3 and TRBJ2-7; D is ambiguous. The CDR3 is made up of 15 amino acids. V shed 0 bases and J shed 3 bases, with 12 bases lying between them. The germline gives CDR1 LGHNA, CDR2 YSLEER. The CDR3: CASSQDLVIGYEQYF. Written as DNA, the CDR3 is TGCGCCAGCAGCCAAGATCTAGTCATTGGCTACGAGCAGTACTTC.